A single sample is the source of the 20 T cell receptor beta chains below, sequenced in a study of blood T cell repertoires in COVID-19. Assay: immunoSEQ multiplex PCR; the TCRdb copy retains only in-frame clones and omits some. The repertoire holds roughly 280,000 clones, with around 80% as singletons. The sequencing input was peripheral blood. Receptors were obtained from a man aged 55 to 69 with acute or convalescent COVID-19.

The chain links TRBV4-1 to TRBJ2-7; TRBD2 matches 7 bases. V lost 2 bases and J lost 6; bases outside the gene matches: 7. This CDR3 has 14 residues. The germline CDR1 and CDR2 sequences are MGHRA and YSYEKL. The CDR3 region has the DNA TGCGCCAGCAGCCAATTTCGACTAGCACGCGAGCAGTACTTC. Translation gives CASSQFRLAREQYF.

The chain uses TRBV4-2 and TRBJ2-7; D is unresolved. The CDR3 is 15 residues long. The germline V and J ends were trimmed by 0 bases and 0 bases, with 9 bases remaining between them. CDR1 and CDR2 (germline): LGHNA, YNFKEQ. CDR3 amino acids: CASSQDQTSSYEQYF. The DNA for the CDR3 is TGTGCCAGCAGCCAAGATCAGACTTCCTCCTACGAGCAGTACTTC.

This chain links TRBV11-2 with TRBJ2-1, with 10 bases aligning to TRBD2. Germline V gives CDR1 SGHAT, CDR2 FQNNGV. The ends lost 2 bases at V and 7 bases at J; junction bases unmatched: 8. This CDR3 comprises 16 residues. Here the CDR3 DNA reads TGTGCCAGCAGCTTAACACCTAGCGGGAGTAAAAATGAGCAGTTCTTC. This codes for CASSLTPSGSKNEQFF.

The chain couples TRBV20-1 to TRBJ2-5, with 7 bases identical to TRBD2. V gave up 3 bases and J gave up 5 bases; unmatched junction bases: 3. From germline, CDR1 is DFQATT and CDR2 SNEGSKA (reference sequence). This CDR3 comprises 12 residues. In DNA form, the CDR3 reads TGCAGTGCTAGTCACGGGGGGGAGACCCAGTACTTC. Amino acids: CSASHGGETQYF.

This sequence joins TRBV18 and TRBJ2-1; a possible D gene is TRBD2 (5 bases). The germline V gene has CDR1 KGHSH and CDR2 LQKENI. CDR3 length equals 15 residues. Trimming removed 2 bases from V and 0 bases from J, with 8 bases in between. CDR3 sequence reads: CASSPLGSSYNEQFF. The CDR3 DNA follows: TGTGCCAGCTCACCATTGGGGAGCTCCTACAATGAGCAGTTCTTC.

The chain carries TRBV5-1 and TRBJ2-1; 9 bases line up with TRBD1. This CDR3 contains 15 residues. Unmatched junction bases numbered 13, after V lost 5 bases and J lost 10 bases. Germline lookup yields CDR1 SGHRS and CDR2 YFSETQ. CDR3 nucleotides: TGCGCCAGCAGTTTACAGGGGGCGCAAGTAGAGGAGCAGTTCTTC. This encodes CASSLQGAQVEEQFF.

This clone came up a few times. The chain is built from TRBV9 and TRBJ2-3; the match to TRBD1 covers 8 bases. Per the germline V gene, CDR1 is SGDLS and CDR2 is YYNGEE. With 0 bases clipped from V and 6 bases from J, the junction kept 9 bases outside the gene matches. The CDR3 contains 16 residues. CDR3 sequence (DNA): TGTGCCAGCAGCGTAGCCCGGACAGGGAATTCGGATACGCAGTATTTT. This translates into CASSVARTGNSDTQYF.

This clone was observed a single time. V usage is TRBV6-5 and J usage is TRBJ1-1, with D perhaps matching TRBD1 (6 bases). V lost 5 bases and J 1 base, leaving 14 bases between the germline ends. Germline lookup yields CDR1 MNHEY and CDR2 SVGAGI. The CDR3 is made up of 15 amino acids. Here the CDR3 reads CASSRTGTTNTEAFF. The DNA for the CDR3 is TGTGCCAGCAGTCGAACAGGGACCACGAACACTGAAGCTTTCTTT.

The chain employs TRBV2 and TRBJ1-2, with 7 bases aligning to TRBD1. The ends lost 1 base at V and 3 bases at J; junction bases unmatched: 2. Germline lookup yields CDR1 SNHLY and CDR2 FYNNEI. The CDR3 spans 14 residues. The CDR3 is CASSEGDRDYGYTF. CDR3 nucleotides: TGTGCCAGCAGTGAAGGGGACAGAGACTATGGCTACACCTTC.

The CDR3 region has the DNA TGCGCCAGCAGCCAAGATAGGGGCCGGAATGAGCAGTTCTTC. Encoded protein: CASSQDRGRNEQFF. The chain employs TRBV4-3 and TRBJ2-1, with a possible D match to TRBD1 (5 bases). This CDR3 has 14 amino acids. In germline, CDR1 is LGHNA, CDR2 YSLEER. Trimming removed 0 bases from V and 7 bases from J, with 10 bases in between.

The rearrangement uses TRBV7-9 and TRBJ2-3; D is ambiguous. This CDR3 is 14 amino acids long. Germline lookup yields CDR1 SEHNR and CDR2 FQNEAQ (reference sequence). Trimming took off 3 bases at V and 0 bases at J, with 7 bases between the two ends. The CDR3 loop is CASSFERSTDTQYF. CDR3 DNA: TGTGCCAGCAGCTTCGAACGGAGCACAGATACGCAGTATTTT.

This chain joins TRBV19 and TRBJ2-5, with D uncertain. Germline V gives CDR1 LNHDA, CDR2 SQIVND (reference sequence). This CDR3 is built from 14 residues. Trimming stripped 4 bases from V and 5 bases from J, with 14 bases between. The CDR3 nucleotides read TGTGCCAGTAGTACCCCCCCGGCGCGGGAGACCCAGTACTTC. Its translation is CASSTPPARETQYF.

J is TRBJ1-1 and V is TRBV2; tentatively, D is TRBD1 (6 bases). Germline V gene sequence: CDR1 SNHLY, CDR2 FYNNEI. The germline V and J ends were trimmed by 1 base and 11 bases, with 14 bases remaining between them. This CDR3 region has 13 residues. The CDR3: CASSEVLSGEAFF. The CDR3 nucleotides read TGTGCCAGCAGTGAAGTTTTGTCAGGGGAGGCTTTCTTT. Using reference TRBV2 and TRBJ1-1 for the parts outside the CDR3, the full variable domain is EPEVTQTPSHQVTQMGQEVILRCVPISNHLYFYWYRQILGQKVEFLVSFYNNEISEKSEIFDDQFSVERPDGSNFTLKIRSTKLEDSAMYFCASSEVLSGEAFFGQGTRLTVV.

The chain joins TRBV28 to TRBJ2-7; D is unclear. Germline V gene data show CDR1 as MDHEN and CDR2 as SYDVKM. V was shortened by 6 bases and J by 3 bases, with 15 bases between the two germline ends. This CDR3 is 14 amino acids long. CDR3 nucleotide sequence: TGTGCCAGCAGGAATCGATTCAGACTCTACGAGCAGTACTTC. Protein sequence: CASRNRFRLYEQYF.

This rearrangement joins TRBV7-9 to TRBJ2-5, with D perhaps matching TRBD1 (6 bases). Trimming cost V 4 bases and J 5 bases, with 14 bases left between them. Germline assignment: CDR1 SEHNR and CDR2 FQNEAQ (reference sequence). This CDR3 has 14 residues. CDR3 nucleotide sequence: TGTGCCAGCAGCTGGATGGGGGCGCAGGAGACCCAGTACTTC. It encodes CASSWMGAQETQYF.

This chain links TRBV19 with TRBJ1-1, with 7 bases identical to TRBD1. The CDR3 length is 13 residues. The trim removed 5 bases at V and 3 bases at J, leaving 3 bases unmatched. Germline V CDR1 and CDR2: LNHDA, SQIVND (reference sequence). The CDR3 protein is CASSWQGDTEAFF. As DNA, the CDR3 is TGTGCCAGTAGTTGGCAGGGGGACACTGAAGCTTTCTTT.

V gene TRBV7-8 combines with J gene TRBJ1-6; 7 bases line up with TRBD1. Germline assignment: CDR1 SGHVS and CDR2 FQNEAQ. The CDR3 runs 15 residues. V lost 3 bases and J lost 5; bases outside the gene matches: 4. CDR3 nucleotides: TGTGCCAGCAGCTTCCGCGGGACAGATAATTCACCCCTCCACTTT. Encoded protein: CASSFRGTDNSPLHF.

CDR3 nucleotide sequence: TGCAGTGCTGCGGGCCGTCAGCCCCAGCATTTT. It specifies CSAAGRQPQHF. V usage is TRBV20-1 and J usage is TRBJ1-5; D unresolved. Trimming pared 5 bases from V and 6 bases from J, leaving 8 bases between. Germline assignment: CDR1 DFQATT and CDR2 SNEGSKA (reference sequence). There are 11 residues in the CDR3.

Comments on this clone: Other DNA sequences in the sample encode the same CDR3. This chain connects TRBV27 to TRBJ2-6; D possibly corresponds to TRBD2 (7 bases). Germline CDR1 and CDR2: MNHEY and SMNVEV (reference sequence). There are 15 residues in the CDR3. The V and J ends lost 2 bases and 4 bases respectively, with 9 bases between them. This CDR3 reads CASSLRGAGANVLTF. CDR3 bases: TGTGCCAGCAGTTTACGGGGGGCCGGGGCCAACGTCCTGACTTTC.

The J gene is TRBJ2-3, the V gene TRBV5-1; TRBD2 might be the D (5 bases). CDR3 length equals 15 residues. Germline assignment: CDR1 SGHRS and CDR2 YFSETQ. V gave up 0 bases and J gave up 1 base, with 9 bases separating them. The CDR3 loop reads CASSLDGGGTDTQYF. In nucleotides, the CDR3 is TGCGCCAGCAGCTTGGACGGAGGCGGCACAGATACGCAGTATTTT.